This T cell receptor (beta chain) originates from a study of blood T cell repertoires in COVID-19. Study-level information: The analysed material was cDNA or gDNA that came from T cells, B-cell-depleted T cells, or PBMCs.

Looked up from germline, CDR1 is GTSNPN and CDR2 is SVGIG (reference sequence). V lost 7 bases and J lost 10; bases outside the gene matches: 6. The CDR3 is 10 residues long. Produced via immunoSEQ multiplex PCR; TCRdb's table is partial and in-frame only. The sample has 200,000 to 250,000 clones; around 83% are singletons. Sequences were obtained from peripheral blood. The source is a man aged 35 to 55 with acute or convalescent COVID-19. The chain recombines TRBV30 with TRBJ1-1, with 7 bases matching TRBD1. The DNA for the CDR3 is TGTGCCTCTGGACAGGTGGGAGCTTTCTTT. Its translation: CASGQVGAFF.